Each of the 32 T cell receptor beta chains below was sequenced from the same sample in a study of shared clonotypes between healthy human individuals (TCRdb year 2020). Library preparation employed the immunoSEQ multiplex PCR assay. TCRdb carries this immuneACCESS record with in-frame sequences only. Its versions omit some clonotypes, under half of them owing to an unresolved V gene in the studies checked, with the rest unexplained. This sample gives about 680,000 clones in total; about 90% of them show up just once. The top ten clones comprise 20% to 25% of the sample. For the CD8 naive samples, CD45RO-negative cells were positively selected for CCR7, yielding a CD45RA+CCR7+ population from which TemRA cells were excluded. Sequencing used naive CD8+ T cells sorted from blood. The intended sense of this specimen's cell subset or site label: CD45RA+CCR7+. The receptors were sampled from a man in his thirties or forties in good health.

The chain links TRBV7-9 to TRBJ2-7; no reliable D call. The CDR3 length is 14 residues. CDR1 is SEHNR, CDR2 FQNEAQ, per germline (reference sequence). Trimming stripped 3 bases from V and 0 bases from J, with 9 bases between. In DNA, the CDR3 is TGTGCCAGCAGCTTGGGGTATTCCTCCTACGAGCAGTACTTC. Protein product: CASSLGYSSYEQYF.

The chain couples TRBV4-3 to TRBJ1-4; no clear D. V was trimmed by 1 base and J by 8 bases, leaving 11 bases between them. The CDR3 is 14 amino acids. Germline values: CDR1 LGHNA, CDR2 YSLEER. CDR3 sequence: CASSQGRVREKLFF. The CDR3 coding sequence is TGCGCCAGCAGCCAAGGGAGGGTTCGGGAAAAACTGTTTTTT.

V gene TRBV7-9 combines with J gene TRBJ2-7; D might be TRBD1 (6 bases). V dropped 5 bases and J dropped 3 bases, with 14 bases sitting between them. Germline V CDR1 and CDR2: SEHNR, FQNEAQ (reference sequence). The CDR3 loop spans 14 amino acids. Written as DNA, the CDR3 is TGTGCCAGCAGCACAACGAGAGGGGGCTACGAGCAGTACTTC. Protein: CASSTTRGGYEQYF.

On this clone itself: Other DNA sequences in this sample translate to the same CDR3. The genes are TRBV27 and TRBJ2-7, with 7 bases identical to TRBD1. Germline CDR1 is MNHEY and CDR2 is SMNVEV (reference sequence). The V and J ends lost 6 bases and 2 bases, in that order; junction bases with no gene match: 7. The CDR3 totals 14 residues. The CDR3 here is CASSVTGTAYEQYF. CDR3 DNA sequence: TGTGCCAGCAGCGTAACCGGGACAGCCTACGAGCAGTACTTC.

The chain is built from TRBV14 and TRBJ2-7; a weak D match, TRBD1 (5 bases). The CDR3 length is 15 residues. V lost 0 bases and J 3 bases, leaving 12 bases between the germline ends. In germline, CDR1 is SGHDN, CDR2 FVKESK. This CDR3 is CASSQERGLNYEQYF. The CDR3 DNA sequence: TGTGCCAGCAGCCAAGAAAGGGGCCTTAACTACGAGCAGTACTTC.

The chain couples TRBV7-9 to TRBJ1-1; D is unclear. Germline lookup yields CDR1 SEHNR and CDR2 FQNEAQ (reference sequence). Trimming cost V 4 bases and J 5 bases, with 5 bases left between them. This CDR3 has 11 amino acids. CDR3 in DNA: TGTGCCAGCAGCTCCCGGACTGAAGCTTTCTTT. As protein: CASSSRTEAFF.

The chain joins TRBV5-1 to TRBJ2-5; 8 nucleotides agree with TRBD2. From germline, CDR1 is SGHRS and CDR2 YFSETQ. V gave up 0 bases and J gave up 4 bases; unmatched junction bases: 8. The CDR3 spans 16 residues. This CDR3 is CASSLAMGLAGETQYF. CDR3 in DNA: TGCGCCAGCAGCTTGGCCATGGGGCTAGCGGGAGAGACCCAGTACTTC.

The V and J genes are TRBV7-9 and TRBJ2-7; maybe TRBD1 (6 bases). V lost 5 bases, J lost 1 base, and 15 bases lay in between. The CDR3 loop spans 15 amino acids. CDR1 is SEHNR and CDR2 is FQNEAQ in the germline V gene (reference sequence). DNA of the CDR3: TGTGCCAGCAGCCCCCGACAGGACCTATCCTACGAGCAGTACTTC. This encodes CASSPRQDLSYEQYF. The full variable domain, completed using reference TRBV7-9 and TRBJ2-7, is DTGVSQNPRHKITKRGQNVTFRCDPISEHNRLYWYRQTLGQGPEFLTYFQNEAQLEKSRLLSDRFSAERPKGSFSTLEIQRTEQGDSAMYLCASSPRQDLSYEQYFGPGTRLTVT.

The gene calls are TRBV7-9 and TRBJ2-7; 11 bases agree with TRBD2. The CDR3 runs 19 residues. The V gene's germline CDR1 is SEHNR and CDR2 FQNEAQ (reference sequence). V trimming: 5 bases; J trimming: 6 bases; junction bases outside the gene matches: 21. The CDR3 region has the DNA TGTGCCAGCAGCCCGACTCACTACGGGGGAACTAGCGGGAGAAGCGAGCAGTACTTC. The encoded protein is CASSPTHYGGTSGRSEQYF.

V is TRBV25-1 and J is TRBJ1-1; D is uncertain. Germline V CDR1 and CDR2: MGHDK, SYGVNS. V lost 1 base and J 5 bases, leaving 8 bases between the germline ends. CDR3 length: 13 amino acids. CDR3 bases: TGTGCCAGCAGTGAATCTGGTCCAACTGAAGCTTTCTTT. Protein product: CASSESGPTEAFF.

V gene TRBV6-1 combines with J gene TRBJ2-2; the D is unclear. The CDR3 covers 16 residues. Trimming stripped 2 bases from V and 4 bases from J, with 14 bases between. Germline assignment: CDR1 MNHNS and CDR2 SASEGT. CDR3 coding DNA: TGTGCCAGCAGTGAATATGTCTCAGGCCTCACCGGGGAGCTGTTTTTT. Residues: CASSEYVSGLTGELFF.

This clone was found a few times. V gene TRBV6-4 combines with J gene TRBJ2-2; TRBD2 agrees at 10 bases. The ends lost 5 bases at V and 4 bases at J; junction bases unmatched: 4. This CDR3 region has 15 residues. Per the germline V gene, CDR1 is MRHNA and CDR2 is SNTAGT. As DNA, the CDR3 is TGTGCCAGCAGTCTAGCGGGAGATAGCACCGGGGAGCTGTTTTTT. This translates into CASSLAGDSTGELFF.

This chain uses TRBV2 with TRBJ2-7; D is undetermined. The V gene lost 5 bases and the J gene lost 2 bases, with 13 bases spanning the gap. Germline assignment: CDR1 SNHLY and CDR2 FYNNEI. The CDR3 length is 14 residues. The CDR3 DNA follows: TGTGCCAGCAGTTGGGTGGCAGATGCCTACGAGCAGTACTTC. Its protein is CASSWVADAYEQYF.

This rearrangement joins TRBV10-1 to TRBJ2-3; 11 bases are a match to TRBD2. The CDR3 is made up of 16 amino acids. CDR1 is WNHNN and CDR2 is SYGVQD in the germline V gene (reference sequence). V gave up 6 bases and J gave up 1 base; unmatched junction bases: 6. The CDR3 coding sequence is TGCGCCAGCAGCCCCGAGGGACTAGCGGGCACAGATACGCAGTATTTT. It encodes CASSPEGLAGTDTQYF.

The V gene is TRBV4-1, the J gene TRBJ2-5; D is unclear. The CDR3 spans 14 residues. The V end was cut by 1 base, the J end by 4 bases, with 10 bases between. Germline CDR1 MGHRA, CDR2 YSYEKL. CDR3: CASSQVEIIETQYF. The CDR3 DNA is TGCGCCAGCAGCCAAGTTGAAATAATAGAGACCCAGTACTTC.

J is TRBJ1-2 and V is TRBV27, with TRBD1 as a possible D gene (5 bases). The germline CDR1 and CDR2 sequences are MNHEY and SMNVEV (reference sequence). The CDR3 has 12 amino acids. Trimming took 6 bases from V and 3 from J, leaving 8 bases between them. CDR3 residues: CASRGPDYGYTF. The CDR3 nucleotides are TGTGCCAGCAGGGGGCCAGACTATGGCTACACCTTC.

This chain joins TRBV4-1 and TRBJ2-3; TRBD1 matches 11 bases. V shed 3 bases and J 4 bases; nucleotides not matched to a gene: 6. Germline assignment: CDR1 MGHRA and CDR2 YSYEKL. The CDR3 runs to 16 residues. CDR3 sequence: CASSHEMDRGPDTQYF. DNA of the CDR3: TGCGCCAGCAGCCACGAGATGGACAGGGGGCCAGATACGCAGTATTTT.

The chain couples TRBV10-2 to TRBJ2-7; 8 nucleotides match TRBD2. The CDR3 extends over 14 amino acids. Germline CDR1 reads WSHSY; CDR2 reads SAAADI. V was clipped by 5 bases and J by 2 bases; unmatched bases: 5. CDR3 sequence (DNA): TGCGCCAGCAGTTGGGCTAGCGGGCCCTACGAGCAGTACTTC. Its translation is CASSWASGPYEQYF.

The V call is TRBV29-1, the J call TRBJ2-7, with TRBD2 identical over 11 bases. Per germline, CDR1 SQVTM and CDR2 ANQGSEA. V dropped 4 bases and J dropped 2; count of bases not matched to a gene: 4. The CDR3 extends over 14 amino acids. The CDR3 DNA sequence: TGCAGCGTTGGCCGACTAGCGGGAACCTACGAGCAGTACTTC. Its protein is CSVGRLAGTYEQYF.

There are a few counts of this clone. Its ends do not fully match the called genes, so a read error is possible. The chain carries TRBV7-9 and TRBJ1-2, with a tentative D call TRBD1 (6 bases). CDR1 and CDR2 from the germline V gene are SEHNR and FQNEAQ (reference sequence). CDR3 length: 12 residues. CDR3 sequence (DNA): TGTGCCAGCAGCTTAGCAGGCGGACAGTCGGACTTC. It specifies CASSLAGGQSDF.

The chain uses TRBV4-1 and TRBJ2-7, with D possibly matching TRBD2 (5 bases). V lost 1 base to trimming and J lost 5 bases, with 12 bases between them. The CDR3 extends over 14 amino acids. Germline V gene sequence: CDR1 MGHRA, CDR2 YSYEKL. The CDR3 sequence: CASSQGSSPNEQYF. In DNA, the CDR3 is TGCGCCAGCAGCCAAGGTTCTAGCCCCAACGAGCAGTACTTC.

The count of this clone is one. The chain uses TRBV28 and TRBJ2-7; 8 bases are shared with TRBD2. V gave up 4 bases and J gave up 3 bases; unmatched junction bases: 8. The germline gives CDR1 MDHEN, CDR2 SYDVKM. The CDR3 length is 15 residues. The CDR3 bases are TGTGCCAGCAGTTCTCCAATAGCGGGACTCTACGAGCAGTACTTC. It specifies CASSSPIAGLYEQYF.

V and J are TRBV11-3 and TRBJ2-1; no reliable D call. Germline loops: CDR1 SGHNT, CDR2 YENEEA. CDR3 length: 14 residues. V dropped 1 base and J dropped 5 bases, with 9 bases sitting between them. The CDR3 region has the DNA TGTGCCAGCAGCTTAGGTTCGGCAGACAATGAGCAGTTCTTC. Residues: CASSLGSADNEQFF.

The gene calls are TRBV2 and TRBJ1-2; no clear D. Germline V CDR1 and CDR2: SNHLY, FYNNEI. The CDR3 length is 10 residues. Trimming shortened V by 6 bases and J by 8 bases, and 7 bases separated the two germline ends. The CDR3 bases are TGTGCCAGCAGAGCATTCGGCTACACCTTC. Residues: CASRAFGYTF.

The V call is TRBV27, the J call TRBJ2-7, with D uncertain. V dropped 3 bases and J dropped 6 bases, with 15 bases sitting between them. The V gene's germline CDR1 is MNHEY and CDR2 SMNVEV (reference sequence). The length of the CDR3 is 14 residues. CDR3: CASSFTLTLGEQYF. The CDR3 bases are TGTGCCAGCAGTTTTACTCTGACCCTCGGCGAGCAGTACTTC.

This chain connects TRBV14 to TRBJ2-7; 15 bases line up with TRBD2. CDR1 SGHDN and CDR2 FVKESK come from the germline V gene. The CDR3 is made up of 15 amino acids. J gave up 2 bases and V 4 bases, and 0 bases lay outside the gene matches. CDR3 in amino acids: CASSRTSGRAYEQYF. The CDR3 DNA sequence: TGTGCCAGCAGCCGGACTAGCGGGAGGGCCTACGAGCAGTACTTC.

V is TRBV11-2 and J is TRBJ2-3, with D possibly matching TRBD1 (6 bases). CDR3 length equals 15 residues. V gave up 3 bases and J gave up 4 bases, with 14 bases separating them. Germline CDR1 and CDR2: SGHAT and FQNNGV. CDR3 loop: CASSLQGQGADTQYF. As DNA, the CDR3 is TGTGCCAGCAGCTTGCAGGGGCAAGGGGCAGATACGCAGTATTTT.

The V call is TRBV5-1, the J call TRBJ2-1; 11 positions match TRBD2. Germline values: CDR1 SGHRS, CDR2 YFSETQ. The V segment lost 4 bases and the J segment 3 bases; nucleotides outside the gene matches: 9. CDR3 size: 17 residues. The CDR3 DNA sequence: TGCGCCAGCAGCCGATCGACTAGCGGGATCGACTACAATGAGCAGTTCTTC. It translates to CASSRSTSGIDYNEQFF.

The chain recombines TRBV19 with TRBJ1-5, with TRBD1 as a possible D gene (5 bases). The CDR3 extends over 15 amino acids. The germline CDR1 and CDR2 sequences are LNHDA and SQIVND (reference sequence). V was cut by 1 base and J by 2 bases, with 9 bases left in between. The CDR3 reads CASSIAGWGNQPQHF. CDR3 DNA sequence: TGTGCCAGTAGTATAGCAGGGTGGGGCAATCAGCCCCAGCATTTT.

The rearrangement uses TRBV5-1 and TRBJ2-1; D remains unclear. V dropped 4 bases and J dropped 6 bases, with 11 bases sitting between them. The CDR3 consists of 13 residues. Germline V lookup: CDR1 SGHRS, CDR2 YFSETQ. This CDR3 is CASSAWDFNEQFF. CDR3 in DNA: TGCGCCAGCAGCGCCTGGGATTTCAATGAGCAGTTCTTC.

The V and J genes are TRBV2 and TRBJ1-3; D is possibly TRBD1 (6 bases). The germline V and J ends were trimmed by 7 bases and 1 base, with 17 bases remaining between them. The length of the CDR3 is 16 residues. Per germline, CDR1 SNHLY and CDR2 FYNNEI. The DNA for the CDR3 is TGTGCCAGCACCGGACAGTTGTTTGGTTCTGGAAACACCATATATTTT. As protein: CASTGQLFGSGNTIYF. Full variable domain (rest looked up from reference TRBV2 and TRBJ1-3): EPEVTQTPSHQVTQMGQEVILRCVPISNHLYFYWYRQILGQKVEFLVSFYNNEISEKSEIFDDQFSVERPDGSNFTLKIRSTKLEDSAMYFCASTGQLFGSGNTIYFGEGSWLTVV.

This chain uses TRBV19 with TRBJ2-3, with D unresolved. The germline gives CDR1 LNHDA, CDR2 SQIVND (reference sequence). V was cut by 1 base and J by 0 bases, with 5 bases left in between. The CDR3 spans 14 residues. CDR3 DNA: TGTGCCAGTAGTATAGTACCTAGCACAGATACGCAGTATTTT. Protein sequence: CASSIVPSTDTQYF. Variable domain in full (rest from reference TRBV19 and TRBJ2-3): DGGITQSPKYLFRKEGQNVTLSCEQNLNHDAMYWYRQDPGQGLRLIYYSQIVNDFQKGDIAEGYSVSREKKESFPLTVTSAQKNPTAFYLCASSIVPSTDTQYFGPGTRLTVL.